This is a list of T cell receptor beta chains from one sample in a study of neoadjuvant nivolumab and ipilimumab in lung cancer. The table came from immunoSEQ multiplex PCR; TCRdb's copy has only in-frame clones and leaves some out. The data show 20,000 to 25,000 clones, with less than 85% seen just once and roughly 24% held by the top ten. Sequenced material: peripheral blood, taken before neoadjuvant nivolumab, alone or with ipilimumab. Receptors were obtained from an adult with non-small cell lung cancer. CDR3s include the opening cysteine and the closing phenylalanine or tryptophan. Fields, in order: J gene, V gene, D gene, clone size, CDR3 DNA, CDR3 protein. A D gene is named only where the DNA matches it firmly. Size tells how often a clone was seen (once, few, many) or the class of an expanded clone, and some rows leave it out.

TRBJ2-4,TRBV7-9,TRBD1,-,TGTGCCAGCAGCGAGACAGGGGGATTTAAAGACATTCAGTACTTC,CASSETGGFKDIQYF
TRBJ2-1,TRBV29-1,TRBD2,-,TGCAGCGTTGGACTAGCGGCCAACAATGAGCAGTTCTTC,CSVGLAANNEQFF
TRBJ2-5,TRBV7-7,TRBD2,once,TGTGCTAGCAGCTTAGCGGGACAAAAGACCCAGTACTTC,CASSLAGQKTQYF
TRBJ2-1,TRBV18,-,few,TGTGCCAGCTCACCGCGCTACAATGAGCAGTTCTTC,CASSPRYNEQFF
TRBJ1-5,TRBV29-1,-,-,TGCAGCGGAGCCCCCGCAGCAGGTCAGCCCCAGCATTTT,CSGAPAAGQPQHF
TRBJ1-2,TRBV7-2,TRBD1,-,TGTGCCAGCAGCTTACGCTCAACCGAACAGGGGGGCTACACCTTC,CASSLRSTEQGGYTF
TRBJ1-4,TRBV11-2,TRBD1,-,TGTGCCAGCAGCGACGACAGGGGGCCTAATGAAAAACTGTTTTTT,CASSDDRGPNEKLFF
TRBJ2-5,TRBV2,TRBD2,-,TGTGCCAGCACTCGAATGGGACTAGGACAAGAGACCCAGTACTTC,CASTRMGLGQETQYF
TRBJ2-3,TRBV5-1,-,-,TGCGCCTCAGCCCAAGGGGGGATATTAGATACGCAGTATTTT,CASAQGGILDTQYF
TRBJ2-6,TRBV6-5,-,-,TGTGCCAGCAGTGACCACTCTGGGGCCAACGTCCTGACTTTC,CASSDHSGANVLTF
TRBJ1-4,TRBV1,-,-,TGCACCAGCAGCCAAGATACCGACAGGGTAGAAGAAAAACTGTTTTTT,CTSSQDTDRVEEKLFF
TRBJ2-5,TRBV5-1,-,-,TGCGCCAGCAGCTTAACCGGGGAGACCCAGTACTTC,CASSLTGETQYF
TRBJ2-2,TRBV11-3,-,-,TGTGCCAGCAGCCCAAACACCGGGGAGCTGTTTTTT,CASSPNTGELFF
TRBJ2-1,TRBV5-1,TRBD1,-,TGCGCCAGCAGCTTGTCCGGGACAGGGCCCACGAATGAGCAGTTCTTC,CASSLSGTGPTNEQFF
TRBJ1-5,TRBV2,-,few,TGTGCCGTAGGGGATCAGCCCCAGCATTTT,CAVGDQPQHF
TRBJ1-3,TRBV4-2,-,-,TGTGCCAGCAGCCCCCCTGGGCGCTCTGGAAACACCATATATTTT,CASSPPGRSGNTIYF
TRBJ2-6,TRBV15,-,-,TGTGCCACCAGCAGAGATCGGGGGGCGGGAGGGGCCAACGTCCTGACTTTC,CATSRDRGAGGANVLTF
TRBJ1-1,TRBV7-9,-,few,TGTGCCAGCAGCTTAGGGGATACAGCGGTCAACACTGAAGCTTTCTTT,CASSLGDTAVNTEAFF
TRBJ2-1,TRBV5-1,-,-,TGCGCCAGCAGCCGGTCCGGTGGGGACTACAATGAGCAGTTCTTC,CASSRSGGDYNEQFF
TRBJ1-2,TRBV27,-,once,TGTGCCAGCAGTTTAGGACAGAACTATGGCTACACCTTC,CASSLGQNYGYTF
TRBJ2-2,TRBV18,-,-,TGTGCCAGCTCAACGAACACCGGGGAGCTGTTTTTT,CASSTNTGELFF
TRBJ2-1,TRBV5-5,-,-,TGTGCCAGCAGCTTGGGACAGCCCAATGAGCAGTTCTTC,CASSLGQPNEQFF
TRBJ2-6,TRBV7-9,-,-,TGTGCCAGCTCCTCTGGGGCCAACGTCCTGACTTTC,CASSSGANVLTF
TRBJ1-5,TRBV9,-,-,TGTGCCAGCAGCCCCCCAGGGAAAGGTAGCAATCAGCCCCAGCATTTT,CASSPPGKGSNQPQHF
TRBJ1-4,TRBV5-1,TRBD1,-,TGCGCCAGCAGCTTATGGCAGGGGGATGAAAAACTGTTTTTT,CASSLWQGDEKLFF
TRBJ2-2,TRBV7-3,-,once,TGTGCCAGCAGCTTACACAGAAGAGCCGGGGAGCTGTTTTTT,CASSLHRRAGELFF
TRBJ1-1,TRBV7-8,TRBD1,-,TGTGCCAGCAGCTTTAGGACAGGGGGCGATGGGACTGAAGCTTTCTTT,CASSFRTGGDGTEAFF
TRBJ2-7,TRBV19,TRBD2,few,TGTGCCAGTAGCAAGGGACTAGAGCCCTACGAGCAGTACTTC,CASSKGLEPYEQYF
TRBJ2-5,TRBV30,TRBD2,-,TGTGCCTGGAGCTTAAAACTAGCGGGAGGGTATGAGACCCAGTACTTC,CAWSLKLAGGYETQYF
TRBJ1-1,TRBV2,-,-,TGTGCCAGCAGTCCGAGGGTTTTTGGAGCTGAAGCTTTCTTT,CASSPRVFGAEAFF
TRBJ2-7,TRBV5-1,-,-,TGCGCCAGCAGTCAGTTTGCAGGGCTAAACTCCTACGAGCAGTACTTC,CASSQFAGLNSYEQYF
TRBJ2-1,TRBV7-3,TRBD1,few,TGTGCCAGCAGCTTAGGAGACAGGGTGTACAATGAGCAGTTCTTC,CASSLGDRVYNEQFF
TRBJ2-7,TRBV28,-,-,TGTGCCAGCCTTCAAACGGACACCTACGAGCAGTACTTC,CASLQTDTYEQYF
TRBJ1-1,TRBV29-1,-,-,TGCAGCGTTGCCAAGGCACAGGCTGAAGCTTTCTTT,CSVAKAQAEAFF
TRBJ1-1,TRBV5-1,-,-,TGCGCCAGCAGGCGAGAAGTATTAAACACTGAAGCTTTCTTT,CASRREVLNTEAFF
TRBJ2-7,TRBV5-1,TRBD2,-,TGCGCCAGCAGCTTGGGGACTAGCGGGAACAGGTACGAGCAGTACTTC,CASSLGTSGNRYEQYF
TRBJ2-1,TRBV6-6,TRBD2,-,TGTGCCAGCAAAAGCGGGAGTTCCTACAATGAGCAGTTCTTC,CASKSGSSYNEQFF
TRBJ1-2,TRBV6-1,-,-,TGTGCCAGCAGTGAAGGGGCAGGGCGCAACTATGGCTACACCTTC,CASSEGAGRNYGYTF
TRBJ2-1,TRBV10-3,TRBD2,-,TGTGCCATCAGTGAGTCGACTCGGGGTAGCGGGAAATCCTACAATGAGCAGTTCTTC,CAISESTRGSGKSYNEQFF
TRBJ1-5,TRBV5-8,-,-,TGTGCCAGCAGCTTGAGGCTCAATCAGCCCCAGCATTTT,CASSLRLNQPQHF
TRBJ2-5,TRBV9,-,-,TGTGCCAGCAGCGTAGCGGTTGGAGGAGAGACCCAGTACTTC,CASSVAVGGETQYF
TRBJ2-6,TRBV15,TRBD2,-,TGTGCCACCAGCACTAACTATGGACTAGCGGGGGGAGGGGCCAACGTCCTGACTTTC,CATSTNYGLAGGGANVLTF
TRBJ1-4,TRBV7-9,-,-,TGTGCCAGCAGCTTAACGGGAGCTGAAAAACTGTTTTTT,CASSLTGAEKLFF
TRBJ1-1,TRBV7-6,-,-,TGTGCCAGCAGCCAAATTGGGGGTGAAGCTTTCTTT,CASSQIGGEAFF
TRBJ2-5,TRBV25-1,-,-,TGTGCCAGCAACCCTACAGATCAAGAGACCCAGTACTTC,CASNPTDQETQYF
TRBJ2-3,TRBV6-4,TRBD1,-,TGTGCCAGCAGTGACGGACAGGGGGCAGATACGCAGTATTTT,CASSDGQGADTQYF
TRBJ1-1,TRBV5-1,-,-,TGCGCCAGCAGCTTGGAAGGGGACGGCACTGAAGCTTTCTTT,CASSLEGDGTEAFF
TRBJ2-3,TRBV7-9,TRBD1,-,TGTGCCAGCAGCTTAGGGGACAGGGTTGCAGATACGCAGTATTTT,CASSLGDRVADTQYF
TRBJ2-1,TRBV5-1,TRBD2,-,TGCGCCAGCAGCTCCCTAGCGGGAGCTTCAGACGGTGAGCAGTTCTTC,CASSSLAGASDGEQFF
TRBJ2-1,TRBV5-1,-,-,TGCGCCAGCAGCCCCTGGGGCGGGAATGAGCAGTTCTTC,CASSPWGGNEQFF
TRBJ2-1,TRBV5-1,TRBD1,-,TGCGCCAGCAGCTTGACGGGACAGGCTCACAATGAGCAGTTCTTC,CASSLTGQAHNEQFF
TRBJ1-5,TRBV5-1,-,-,TGCGCCAGCAGCTTGGTGGGTCTTGATCAGCCCCAGCATTTT,CASSLVGLDQPQHF
TRBJ1-1,TRBV30,-,-,TGTGCCTGGACATTAACAGGGAGCACTGAAGCTTTCTTT,CAWTLTGSTEAFF
TRBJ2-7,TRBV5-5,-,-,TGTGCCAGCAGCCCCGACCTGACACGCTCCTACGAGCAGTACTTC,CASSPDLTRSYEQYF
TRBJ1-2,TRBV27,-,-,TGTGCCAGCAGGCGACAGGATCAGGATGGCTACACCTTC,CASRRQDQDGYTF
TRBJ2-1,TRBV6-5,TRBD1,-,TGTGCCAGCAGTTACTCGAGGACAGGGGGCGAGCAGTTCTTC,CASSYSRTGGEQFF
TRBJ1-2,TRBV19,-,-,TGTGCCAGTAAAACGATACAGGGTTTGGGCTATGGCTACACCTTC,CASKTIQGLGYGYTF
TRBJ2-2,TRBV18,TRBD2,-,TGTGCCAGCTCACCAAGGGGACTAAGTGACACCGGGGAGCTGTTTTTT,CASSPRGLSDTGELFF
TRBJ2-7,TRBV5-1,-,once,TGCGCCAGCAGCAGCCGGACCCACTACGAGCAGTACTTC,CASSSRTHYEQYF